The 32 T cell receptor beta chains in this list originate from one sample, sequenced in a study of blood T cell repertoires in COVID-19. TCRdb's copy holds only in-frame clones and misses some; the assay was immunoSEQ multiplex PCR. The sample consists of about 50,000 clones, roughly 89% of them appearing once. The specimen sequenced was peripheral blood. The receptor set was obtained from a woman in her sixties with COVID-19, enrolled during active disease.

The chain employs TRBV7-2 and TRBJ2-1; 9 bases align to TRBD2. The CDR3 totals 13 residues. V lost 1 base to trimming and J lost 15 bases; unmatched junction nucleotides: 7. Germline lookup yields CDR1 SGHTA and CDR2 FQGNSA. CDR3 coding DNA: TGTGCCAGCAGCTTAGGGGGACTAGCTGTTCTGTTCTTC. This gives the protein CASSLGGLAVLFF.

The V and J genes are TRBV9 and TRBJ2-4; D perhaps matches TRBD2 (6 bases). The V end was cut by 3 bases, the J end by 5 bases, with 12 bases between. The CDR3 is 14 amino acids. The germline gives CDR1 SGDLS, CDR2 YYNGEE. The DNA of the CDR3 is TGTGCCAGCAGCGCCTCCGGAGGGGAAAACATTCAGTACTTC. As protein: CASSASGGENIQYF. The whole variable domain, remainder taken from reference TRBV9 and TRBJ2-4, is DSGVTQTPKHLITATGQRVTLRCSPRSGDLSVYWYQQSLDQGLQFLIQYYNGEERAKGNILERFSAQQFPDLHSELNLSSLELGDSALYFCASSASGGENIQYFGAGTRLSVL.

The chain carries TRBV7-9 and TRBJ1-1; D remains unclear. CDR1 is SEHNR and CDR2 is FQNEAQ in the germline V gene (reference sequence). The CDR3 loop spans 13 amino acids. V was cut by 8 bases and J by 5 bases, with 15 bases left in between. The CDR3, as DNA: TGTGCCAGCCGCGGACTGGGCATGACTGAAGCTTTCTTT. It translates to CASRGLGMTEAFF.

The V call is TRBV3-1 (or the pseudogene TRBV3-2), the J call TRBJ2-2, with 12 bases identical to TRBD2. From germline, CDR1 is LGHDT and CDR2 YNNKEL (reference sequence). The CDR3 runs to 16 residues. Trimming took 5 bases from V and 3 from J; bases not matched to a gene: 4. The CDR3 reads CASSVLAGGYTGELFF. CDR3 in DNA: TGTGCCAGCAGCGTTCTAGCGGGAGGGTACACCGGGGAGCTGTTTTTT.

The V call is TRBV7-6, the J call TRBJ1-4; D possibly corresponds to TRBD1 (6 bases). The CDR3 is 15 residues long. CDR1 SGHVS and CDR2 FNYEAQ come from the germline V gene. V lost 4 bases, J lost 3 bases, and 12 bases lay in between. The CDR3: CASSSSQGPNEKLFF. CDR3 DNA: TGTGCCAGCAGCTCGTCACAGGGTCCTAATGAAAAACTGTTTTTT.

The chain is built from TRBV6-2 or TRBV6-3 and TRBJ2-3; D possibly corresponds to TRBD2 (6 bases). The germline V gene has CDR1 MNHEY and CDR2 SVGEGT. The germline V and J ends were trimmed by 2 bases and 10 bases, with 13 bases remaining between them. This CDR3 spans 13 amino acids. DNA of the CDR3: TGTGCCAGCAGTTACGCCGGGACTTGGGCGCAGTATTTT. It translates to CASSYAGTWAQYF.

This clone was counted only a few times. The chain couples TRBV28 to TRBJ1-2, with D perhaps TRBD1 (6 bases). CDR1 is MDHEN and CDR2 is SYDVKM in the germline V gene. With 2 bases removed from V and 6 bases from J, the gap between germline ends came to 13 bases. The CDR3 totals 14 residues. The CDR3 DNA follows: TGTGCCAGCAGTTTAAGTGGACAGTCCAATGGCTACACCTTC. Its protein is CASSLSGQSNGYTF.

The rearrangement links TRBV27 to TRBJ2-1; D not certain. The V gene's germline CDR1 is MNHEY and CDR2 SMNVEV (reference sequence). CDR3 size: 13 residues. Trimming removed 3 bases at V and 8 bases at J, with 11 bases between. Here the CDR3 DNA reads TGTGCCAGCAGTTTGGTTCCAGGCGATGAGCAGTTCTTC. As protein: CASSLVPGDEQFF.

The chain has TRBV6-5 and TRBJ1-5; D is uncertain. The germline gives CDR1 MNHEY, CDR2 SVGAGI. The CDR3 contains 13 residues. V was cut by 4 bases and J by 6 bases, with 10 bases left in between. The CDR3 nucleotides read TGTGCCAGCAGTTTGTCTATCGGTCAGCCCCAGCATTTT. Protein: CASSLSIGQPQHF.

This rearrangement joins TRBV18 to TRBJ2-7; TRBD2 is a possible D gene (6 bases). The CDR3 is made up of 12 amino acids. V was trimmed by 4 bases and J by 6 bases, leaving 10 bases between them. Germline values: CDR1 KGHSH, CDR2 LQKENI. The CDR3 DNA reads TGTGCCAGCTCACTATGGGACTCCGAGCAGTACTTC. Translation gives CASSLWDSEQYF.

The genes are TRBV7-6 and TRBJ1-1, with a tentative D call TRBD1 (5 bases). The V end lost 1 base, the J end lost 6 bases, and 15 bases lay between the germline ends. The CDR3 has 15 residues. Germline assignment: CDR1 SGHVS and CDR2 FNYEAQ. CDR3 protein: CASSLGPGKRAEAFF. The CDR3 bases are TGTGCCAGCAGCTTAGGGCCAGGGAAACGGGCTGAAGCTTTCTTT.

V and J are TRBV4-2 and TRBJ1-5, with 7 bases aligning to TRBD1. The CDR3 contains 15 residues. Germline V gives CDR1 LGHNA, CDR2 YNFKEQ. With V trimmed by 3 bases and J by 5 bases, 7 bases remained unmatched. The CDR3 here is CASSQDPGQYQPQHF. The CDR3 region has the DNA TGTGCCAGCAGCCAGGACCCGGGACAGTATCAGCCCCAGCATTTT.

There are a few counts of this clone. The CDR3 spells CASRTGGYGYTF. CDR3 bases: TGTGCCAGCAGAACAGGCGGCTATGGCTACACCTTC. The rearrangement uses TRBV12-3 or TRBV12-4 and TRBJ1-2; D perhaps matches TRBD1 (5 bases). The V and J ends lost 6 bases and 4 bases respectively, with 9 bases between them. CDR3 length: 12 residues.

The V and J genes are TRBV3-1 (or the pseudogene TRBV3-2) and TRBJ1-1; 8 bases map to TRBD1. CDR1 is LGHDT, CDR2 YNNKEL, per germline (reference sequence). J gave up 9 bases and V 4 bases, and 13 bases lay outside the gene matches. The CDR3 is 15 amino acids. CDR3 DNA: TGTGCCAGCAGCCTAGGACAGGGTCACGGTCGGAAAGCTTTCTTT. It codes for CASSLGQGHGRKAFF.

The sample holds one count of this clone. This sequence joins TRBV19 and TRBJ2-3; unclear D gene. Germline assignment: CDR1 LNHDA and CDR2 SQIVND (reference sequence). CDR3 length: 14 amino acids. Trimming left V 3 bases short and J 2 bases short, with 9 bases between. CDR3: CASSIVSPTDTQYF. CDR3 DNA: TGTGCCAGTAGTATCGTCTCCCCCACAGATACGCAGTATTTT.

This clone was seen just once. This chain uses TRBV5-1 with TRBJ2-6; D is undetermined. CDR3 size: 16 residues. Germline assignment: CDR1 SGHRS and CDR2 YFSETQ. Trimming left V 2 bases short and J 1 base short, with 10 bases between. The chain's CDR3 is CASSFSGLSGANVLTF. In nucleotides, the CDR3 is TGCGCCAGCAGCTTTTCCGGTCTTTCTGGGGCCAACGTCCTGACTTTC.

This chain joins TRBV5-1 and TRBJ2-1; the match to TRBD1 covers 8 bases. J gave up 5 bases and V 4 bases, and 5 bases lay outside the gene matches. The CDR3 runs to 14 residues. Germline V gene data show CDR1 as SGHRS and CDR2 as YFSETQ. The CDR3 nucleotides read TGCGCCAGCAGCGGCGGACAGGGTAACAATGAGCAGTTCTTC. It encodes CASSGGQGNNEQFF.

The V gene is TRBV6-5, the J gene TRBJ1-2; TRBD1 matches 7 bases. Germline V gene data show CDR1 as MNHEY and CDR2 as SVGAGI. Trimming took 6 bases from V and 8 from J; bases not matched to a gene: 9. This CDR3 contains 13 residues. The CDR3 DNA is TGTGCCAGCAGGGTCGCGACAGGGTCCGGCTACACCTTC. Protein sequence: CASRVATGSGYTF.

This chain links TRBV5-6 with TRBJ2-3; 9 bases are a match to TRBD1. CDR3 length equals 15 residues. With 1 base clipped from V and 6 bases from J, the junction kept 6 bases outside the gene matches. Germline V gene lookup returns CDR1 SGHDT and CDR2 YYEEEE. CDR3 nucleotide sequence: TGTGCCAGCAGCTTGACGGGACAGGGCTCCGATACGCAGTATTTT. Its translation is CASSLTGQGSDTQYF.

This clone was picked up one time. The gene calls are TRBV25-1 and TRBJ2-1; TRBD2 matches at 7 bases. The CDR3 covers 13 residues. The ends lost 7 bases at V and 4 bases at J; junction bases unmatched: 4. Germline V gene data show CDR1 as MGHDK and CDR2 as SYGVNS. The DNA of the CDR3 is TGTGCCAGCAAGACTAGCCTATACAATGAGCAGTTCTTC. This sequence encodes CASKTSLYNEQFF. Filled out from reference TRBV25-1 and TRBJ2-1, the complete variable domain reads EADIYQTPRYLVIGTGKKITLECSQTMGHDKMYWYQQDPGMELHLIHYSYGVNSTEKGDLSSESTVSRIRTEHFPLTLESARPSHTSQYLCASKTSLYNEQFFGPGTRLTVL.

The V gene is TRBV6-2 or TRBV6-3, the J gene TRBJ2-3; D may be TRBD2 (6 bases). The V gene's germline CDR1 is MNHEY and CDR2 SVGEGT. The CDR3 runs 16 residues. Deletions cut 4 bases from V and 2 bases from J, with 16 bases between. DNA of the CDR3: TGTGCCAGCAGTTTTGGCATGCGGGGATTCACAGATACGCAGTATTTT. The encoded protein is CASSFGMRGFTDTQYF.

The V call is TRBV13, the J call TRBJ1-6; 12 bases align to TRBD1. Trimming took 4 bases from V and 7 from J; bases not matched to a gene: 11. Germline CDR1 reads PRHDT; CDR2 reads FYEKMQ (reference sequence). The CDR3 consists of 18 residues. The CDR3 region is CASSWGQGAISPNSPLHF. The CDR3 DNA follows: TGTGCCAGCAGCTGGGGACAGGGGGCCATTAGCCCGAATTCACCCCTCCACTTT.

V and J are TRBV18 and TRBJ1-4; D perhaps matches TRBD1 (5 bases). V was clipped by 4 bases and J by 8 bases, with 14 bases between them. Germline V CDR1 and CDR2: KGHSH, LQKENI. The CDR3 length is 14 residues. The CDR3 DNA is TGTGCCAGCTCACTTCAGGGAAAGGGAGAAAAACTGTTTTTT. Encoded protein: CASSLQGKGEKLFF.

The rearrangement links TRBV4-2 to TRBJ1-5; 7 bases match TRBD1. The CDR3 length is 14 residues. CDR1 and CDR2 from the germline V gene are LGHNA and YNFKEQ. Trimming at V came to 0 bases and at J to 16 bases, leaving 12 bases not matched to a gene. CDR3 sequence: CASSQDTGAFGEHF. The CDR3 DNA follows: TGTGCCAGCAGCCAAGATACAGGGGCCTTTGGAGAACATTTT.

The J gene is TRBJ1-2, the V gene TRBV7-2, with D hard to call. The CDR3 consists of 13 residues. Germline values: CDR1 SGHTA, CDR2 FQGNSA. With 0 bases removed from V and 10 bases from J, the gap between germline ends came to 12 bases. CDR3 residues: CASSLAPPGDYTF. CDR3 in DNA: TGTGCCAGCAGCTTAGCACCGCCCGGTGACTACACCTTC.

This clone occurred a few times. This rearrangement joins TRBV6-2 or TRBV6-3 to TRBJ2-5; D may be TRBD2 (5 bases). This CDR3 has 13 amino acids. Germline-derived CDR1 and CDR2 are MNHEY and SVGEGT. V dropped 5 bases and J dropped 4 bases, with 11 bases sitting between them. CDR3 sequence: CASSTPLGETQYF. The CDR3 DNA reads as TGTGCCAGCAGTACCCCACTAGGAGAGACCCAGTACTTC.

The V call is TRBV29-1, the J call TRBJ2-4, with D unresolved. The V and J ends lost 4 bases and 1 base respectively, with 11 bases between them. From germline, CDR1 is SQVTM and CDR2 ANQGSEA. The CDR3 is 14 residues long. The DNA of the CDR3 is TGCAGCGTTGGAACGCGCAATGCCAAAAACATTCAGTACTTC. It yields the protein CSVGTRNAKNIQYF.

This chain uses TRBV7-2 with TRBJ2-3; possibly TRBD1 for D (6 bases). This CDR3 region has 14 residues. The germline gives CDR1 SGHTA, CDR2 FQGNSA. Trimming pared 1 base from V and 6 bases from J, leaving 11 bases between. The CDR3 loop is CASSLVQGSDTQYF. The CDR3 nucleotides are TGTGCCAGCAGCTTAGTGCAGGGGTCGGATACGCAGTATTTT.

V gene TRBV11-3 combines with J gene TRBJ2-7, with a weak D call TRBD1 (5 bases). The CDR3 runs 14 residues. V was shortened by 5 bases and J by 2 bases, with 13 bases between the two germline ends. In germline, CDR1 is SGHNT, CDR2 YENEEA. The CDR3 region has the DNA TGTGCCAGCAGCCCAAGACAGTTCCCCTACGAGCAGTACTTC. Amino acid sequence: CASSPRQFPYEQYF.

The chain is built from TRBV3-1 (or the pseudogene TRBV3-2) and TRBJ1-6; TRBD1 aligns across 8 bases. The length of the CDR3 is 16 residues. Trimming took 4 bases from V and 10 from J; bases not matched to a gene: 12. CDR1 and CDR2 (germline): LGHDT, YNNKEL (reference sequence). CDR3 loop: CASSLSGQGGSSPLHF. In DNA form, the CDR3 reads TGTGCCAGCAGCCTATCAGGACAGGGAGGGAGCTCACCCCTCCACTTT.

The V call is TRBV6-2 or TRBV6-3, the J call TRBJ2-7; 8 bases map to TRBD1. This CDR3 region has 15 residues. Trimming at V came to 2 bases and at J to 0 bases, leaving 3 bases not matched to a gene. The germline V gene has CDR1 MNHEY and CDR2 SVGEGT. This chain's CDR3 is CASSYRDRSSYEQYF. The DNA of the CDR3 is TGTGCCAGCAGTTACCGGGACAGGAGCTCCTACGAGCAGTACTTC.

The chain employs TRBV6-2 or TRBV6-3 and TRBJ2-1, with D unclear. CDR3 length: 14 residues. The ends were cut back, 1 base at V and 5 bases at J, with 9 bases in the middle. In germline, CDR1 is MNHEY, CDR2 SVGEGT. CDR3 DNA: TGTGCCAGCAGTTACTGGCCCAGGAACAATGAGCAGTTCTTC. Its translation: CASSYWPRNNEQFF.